These 9 T cell receptor beta chains were sequenced from one sample in a study of blood T cell repertoires in COVID-19. Assay used: immunoSEQ multiplex PCR; TCRdb lists only in-frame clones, some missing. In the table there are about 70,000 clones, 90% of which are singletons. Material: peripheral blood. The receptors stem from a man between 50 and 59 years old with acute or convalescent COVID-19.

This clone was seen a single time. This rearrangement joins TRBV28 to TRBJ2-5; D call uncertain. The CDR3 runs to 14 residues. V was clipped by 3 bases and J by 2 bases, with 10 bases between them. Germline V CDR1 and CDR2: MDHEN, SYDVKM. The CDR3 sequence is CASSLVGEQETQYF. For the CDR3, the DNA is TGTGCCAGCAGTTTGGTCGGAGAACAAGAGACCCAGTACTTC.

The chain combines TRBV6-5 with TRBJ1-6, with TRBD1 as a possible D gene (5 bases). With 2 bases removed from V and 7 bases from J, the gap between germline ends came to 15 bases. Germline V gene lookup returns CDR1 MNHEY and CDR2 SVGAGI. This CDR3 is 16 amino acids long. The chain's CDR3 is CASSYASRVGNSPLHF. CDR3 coding DNA: TGTGCCAGCAGTTACGCGAGCAGGGTGGGAAATTCACCCCTCCACTTT.

The rearrangement joins TRBV5-1 to TRBJ1-5, with TRBD1 as a possible D gene (6 bases). The V gene lost 2 bases and the J gene lost 2 bases, with 8 bases spanning the gap. This CDR3 has 14 amino acids. The germline CDR1 and CDR2 sequences are SGHRS and YFSETQ. The DNA for the CDR3 is TGCGCCAGCAGCTTAGGGGGACGCAATCAGCCCCAGCATTTT. It encodes CASSLGGRNQPQHF.

The V call is TRBV28, the J call TRBJ2-1; 8 bases match TRBD2. Trimming removed 6 bases from V and 11 bases from J; junction bases left unmatched: 9. The V gene's germline CDR1 is MDHEN and CDR2 SYDVKM. This CDR3 comprises 13 residues. CDR3 residues: CASRDGTRLQQFF. The CDR3, as DNA: TGTGCCAGCAGGGATGGGACTAGACTACAGCAGTTCTTC.

The V and J genes are TRBV18 and TRBJ1-1; 8 bases fit TRBD1. The J segment lost 3 bases and the V segment lost 6 bases, leaving 9 bases of the junction unmatched. Germline loops: CDR1 KGHSH, CDR2 LQKENI. This CDR3 comprises 15 residues. The CDR3 region has the DNA TGTGCCAGCTCTCAAAGGACAGGGAGCGACACTGAAGCTTTCTTT. Translation: CASSQRTGSDTEAFF.

This chain connects TRBV7-2 to TRBJ2-7; maybe TRBD2 (6 bases). Germline loops: CDR1 SGHTA, CDR2 FQGNSA. This CDR3 has 14 residues. Trimming took off 4 bases at V and 1 base at J, with 11 bases between the two ends. The CDR3 region is CASSSRLDSYEQYF. DNA of the CDR3: TGTGCCAGCAGCTCAAGACTAGATTCCTACGAGCAGTACTTC.

The chain recombines TRBV7-9 with TRBJ1-3; D remains ambiguous. The germline gives CDR1 SEHNR, CDR2 FQNEAQ (reference sequence). This CDR3 has 16 amino acids. Trimming shortened V by 3 bases and J by 0 bases, and 12 bases separated the two germline ends. The CDR3 nucleotides read TGTGCCAGCAGCTTGCTGAGAGGGAGCTCTGGAAACACCATATATTTT. Its protein product is CASSLLRGSSGNTIYF.

This clone was seen a single time. CDR3 DNA sequence: TGTGCCTGGAGCCGGGACTCCCTTAGGGGCGCAGATACGCAGTATTTT. Its translation: CAWSRDSLRGADTQYF. This rearrangement joins TRBV30 to TRBJ2-3, with D maybe TRBD2 (6 bases). Germline V gene sequence: CDR1 GTSNPN, CDR2 SVGIG (reference sequence). Trimming stripped 3 bases from V and 4 bases from J, with 20 bases between. The CDR3 spans 16 residues.

The V and J genes are TRBV10-3 and TRBJ2-1; no reliable D call. Trimming left V 3 bases short and J 1 base short, with 13 bases between. This CDR3 spans 16 amino acids. In germline, CDR1 is ENHRY, CDR2 SYGVKD. CDR3 sequence reads: CAISEPYTTSYNEQFF. CDR3 nucleotide sequence: TGTGCCATCAGTGAACCGTACACGACTTCCTACAATGAGCAGTTCTTC.